These T cell receptor beta chains were read from a single sample in a study of post-analysis software for immune sequencing data. Each CDR3 protein is one row after TCRdb ran MiXCR on the PCR reads. The table has fewer than 700,000 distinct CDR3 sequences, roughly two fifths seen once. Sequencing used blood. These TCRs come from a girl aged 10-17 years with multiple sclerosis. The conserved cysteine and the conserved F or W are not part of the CDR3 here. Each record gives: CDR3 length, D gene, J gene, V gene, CDR3 protein. The D gene is left open where the match is weak.

14 TRBD1 . TRBV5-1 ASSLIVTGGGKTQY
12 . TRBJ2-5 TRBV4-1 ASSQGLDRETQY
12 . TRBJ1-4 TRBV29-1 SVAPRGADEKRF
11 . TRBJ2-7 TRBV20-1 SARSSRGGEQY
11 . TRBJ1-2 TRBV28 ASTLGRTYGYT
12 TRBD1 TRBJ1-5 TRBV20-1 SASTGTGTQPQH
9 . TRBJ1-1 TRBV30 AWSINTEAF
10 . TRBJ2-5 TRBV20-1 SATGLGETQY
14 . TRBJ2-5 TRBV3-1 ASSQDLGGLSKTQY
14 TRBD2 TRBJ2-5 TRBV5-4 ASSFPGLAVQETQY
13 . TRBJ1-2 TRBV29-1 SAPSKHKDDYGYT
12 . TRBJ1-1 TRBV25-1 ASSEGGVNTEAF
17 TRBD2 TRBJ2-4 TRBV5-5 ASSPGTSGGQLAKNIQY
12 TRBD2 TRBJ2-5 TRBV5-1 ASSFTSAQETQY
12 . TRBJ2-7 TRBV7-3 ASSFGRHRGEQY
10 TRBD1 . TRBV3-1 ASSWDRGEQY
11 . TRBJ1-4 TRBV12-3/TRBV12-4 ATSDIGGEKLF
11 TRBD1 TRBJ2-7 TRBV10-3 AIASQGAYEQY
11 . TRBJ1-5 TRBV27 ASGWAYNQPQH
11 . TRBJ2-2 TRBV12-3/TRBV12-4 ASSIRATGELF
11 . TRBJ2-6 TRBV20-1 SASLPGANVLT
13 . TRBJ1-2 TRBV27 ASSKNLQGVYGYT
13 . TRBJ2-1 TRBV3-1 ASSQVSSLYNEQF
13 . TRBJ1-5 TRBV7-2 ASSLVGGGDQPQH
14 TRBD1 TRBJ2-7 TRBV10-3 AISESKTGQGYEQY
10 . . TRBV27 ASSGRWYEQY
14 TRBD2 TRBJ2-1 TRBV6-6 ASSDPGTSGTNEQF
13 . TRBJ2-7 TRBV4-1 ASSQEPGGPYEQY
10 . TRBJ2-7 TRBV27 ASSSHSYEQY
12 TRBD2 TRBJ2-1 TRBV5-1 ASSPRTSGNEQF
11 TRBD2 TRBJ2-5 TRBV2 ARSSGRGETQY
12 TRBD2 TRBJ2-7 TRBV29-1 SVAGTSGSNEQY
9 . TRBJ2-5 TRBV6-6 ASSYSGTQY
12 . TRBJ2-3 TRBV4-1 ASSDTAAADTQY
9 . TRBJ1-2 TRBV29-1 SVPKGWGYT
12 . TRBJ2-3 TRBV10-3 AISEEGFTDTQY
9 . TRBJ2-1 TRBV20-1 SASLKNEQF
13 . TRBJ2-1 TRBV20-1 SASVDFSPVNEQF
12 TRBD1 TRBJ2-7 TRBV29-1 SVSPKLDRGEQY
11 . TRBJ1-2 TRBV10-3 AISESPADGYT
13 TRBD1 TRBJ2-5 TRBV9 ASSVDRGPEETQY
14 . TRBJ1-5 TRBV10-3 AISEGPQSSNQPQH
10 . TRBJ2-2 TRBV29-1 SVALLPGELF
11 . TRBJ1-2 TRBV29-1 SVEDEGNYGYT